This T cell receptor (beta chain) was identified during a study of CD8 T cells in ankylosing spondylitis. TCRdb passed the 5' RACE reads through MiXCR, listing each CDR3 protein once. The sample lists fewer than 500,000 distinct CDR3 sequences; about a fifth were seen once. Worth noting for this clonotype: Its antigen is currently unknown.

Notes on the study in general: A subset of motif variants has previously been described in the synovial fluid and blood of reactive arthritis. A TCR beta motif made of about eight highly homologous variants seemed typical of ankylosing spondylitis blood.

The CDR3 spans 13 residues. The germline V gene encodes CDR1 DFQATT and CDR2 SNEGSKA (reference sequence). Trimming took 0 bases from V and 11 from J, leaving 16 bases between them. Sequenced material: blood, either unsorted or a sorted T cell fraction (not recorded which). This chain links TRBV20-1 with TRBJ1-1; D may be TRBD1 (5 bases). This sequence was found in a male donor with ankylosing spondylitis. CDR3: CSARDLGQEGAFF. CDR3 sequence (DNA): TGCAGTGCTAGAGATCTTGGTCAAGAGGGGGCTTTCTTT.